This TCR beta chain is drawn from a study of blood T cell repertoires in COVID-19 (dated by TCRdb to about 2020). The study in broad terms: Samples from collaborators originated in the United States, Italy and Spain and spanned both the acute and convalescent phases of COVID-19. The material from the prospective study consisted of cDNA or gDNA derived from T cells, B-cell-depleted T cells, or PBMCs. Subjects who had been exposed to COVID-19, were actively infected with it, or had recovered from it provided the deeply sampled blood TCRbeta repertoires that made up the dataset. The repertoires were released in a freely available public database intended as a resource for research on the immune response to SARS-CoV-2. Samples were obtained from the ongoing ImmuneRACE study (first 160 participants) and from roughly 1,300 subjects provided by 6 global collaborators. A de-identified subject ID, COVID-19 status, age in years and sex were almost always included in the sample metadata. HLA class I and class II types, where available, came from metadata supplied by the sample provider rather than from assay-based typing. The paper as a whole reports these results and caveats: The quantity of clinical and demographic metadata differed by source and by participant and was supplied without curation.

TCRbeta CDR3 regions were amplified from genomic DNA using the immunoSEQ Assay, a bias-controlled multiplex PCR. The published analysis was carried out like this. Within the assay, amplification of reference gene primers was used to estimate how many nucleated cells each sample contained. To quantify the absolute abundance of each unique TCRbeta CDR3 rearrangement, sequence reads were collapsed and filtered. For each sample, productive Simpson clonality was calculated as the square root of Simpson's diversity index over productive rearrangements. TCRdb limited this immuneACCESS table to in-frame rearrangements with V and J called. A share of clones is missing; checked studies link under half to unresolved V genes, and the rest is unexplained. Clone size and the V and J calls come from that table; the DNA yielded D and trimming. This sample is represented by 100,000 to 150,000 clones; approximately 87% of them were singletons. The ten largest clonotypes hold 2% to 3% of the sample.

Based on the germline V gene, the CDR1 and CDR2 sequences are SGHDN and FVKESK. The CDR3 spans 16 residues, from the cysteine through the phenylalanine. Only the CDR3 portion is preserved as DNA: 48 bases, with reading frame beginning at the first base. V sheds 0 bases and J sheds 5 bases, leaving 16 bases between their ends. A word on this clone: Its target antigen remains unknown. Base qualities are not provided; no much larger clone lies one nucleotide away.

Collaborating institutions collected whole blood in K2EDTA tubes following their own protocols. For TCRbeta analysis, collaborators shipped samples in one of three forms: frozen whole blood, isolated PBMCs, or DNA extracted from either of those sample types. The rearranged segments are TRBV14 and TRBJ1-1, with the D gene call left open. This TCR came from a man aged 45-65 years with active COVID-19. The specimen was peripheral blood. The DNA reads TGTGCCAGCAGCCAAGACTTGGGAGATATATCGACTGAAGCTTTCTTT. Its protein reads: CASSQDLGDISTEAFF. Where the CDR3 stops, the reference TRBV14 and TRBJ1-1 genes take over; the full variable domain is EAGVTQFPSHSVIEKGQTVTLRCDPISGHDNLYWYRRVMGKEIKFLLHFVKESKQDESGMPNNRFLAERTGGTYSTLKVQPAELEDSGVYFCASSQDLGDISTEAFFGQGTRLTVV.